The T cell receptor beta chain under discussion was sequenced for a study of prognosis after radiotherapy for stage I lung cancer. At the level of the study: It was SBRT that served as radiotherapy, in 3 to 5 fractions with a biologically effective dose of at least 100 Gy. Overall study results and limits: Post-therapy Shannon entropy was lower in patients developing distant metastases following stereotactic body radiation therapy.

Germline-derived CDR1 and CDR2 are SGHRS and YFSETQ. CDR3 length equals 16 residues. The V gene end was trimmed by 4 bases and the J gene end by 10 bases; junction bases not matched to a gene: 15. Multiplex PCR, run in two rounds, amplified TCR beta CDR3 from genomic DNA. With primers specific to each TRBV and TRBJ gene, the first-round PCR was performed. TCRdb re-called the multiplex PCR reads through MiXCR, storing one row per CDR3 protein. This sample has around 13,000 distinct CDR3 sequences, with 40% to 55% found just once. This clonotype was detected ten times or more. What it binds is unknown. Sample: PBMCs, taken before or after stereotactic body radiation therapy (not recorded which). This clonotype was obtained from a donor aged 50 or older with non-small cell lung cancer. The chain is built from TRBV5-1 and TRBJ1-1; 11 bases fit TRBD1. The CDR3 DNA reads TGCGCCAGCAGCCTACTAGGAACCGGGACAGGGGGTAGAGCTTTCTTT. Protein product: CASSLLGTGTGGRAFF. Using reference TRBV5-1 and TRBJ1-1 for the parts outside the CDR3, the full variable domain is KAGVTQTPRYLIKTRGQQVTLSCSPISGHRSVSWYQQTPGQGLQFLFEYFSETQRNKGNFPGRFSGRQFSNSRSEMNVSTLELGDSALYLCASSLLGTGTGGRAFFGQGTRLTVV.